Listed here is a single T cell receptor beta chain. This record belongs to a study of blood T cell repertoires in COVID-19. Study information: Some COVID-19 samples were acute and others convalescent; all came from the United States, Italy and Spain. The cDNA or gDNA used as material had been derived from T cells, B-cell-depleted T cells, or PBMCs.

Per the original data handling: The assay estimated nucleated cells by amplifying reference gene primers. This table comes from immunoSEQ multiplex PCR, and its TCRdb copy is limited to in-frame clones, with some not included. V, J and clone size are those of that table, while D and trimming were read from the DNA. The sample contains roughly 250,000 clones, roughly 91% of which appear only once. The CDR3 contains 11 residues. Trimming shortened V by 5 bases and J by 7 bases, and 6 bases separated the two germline ends. In germline, CDR1 is SEHNR, CDR2 FQNEAQ (reference sequence). The rearrangement links TRBV7-9 to TRBJ2-1; D not certain. The sequencing sample was made of peripheral blood. This sequence originates from a woman in her thirties or forties who had recovered from COVID-19. CDR3 sequence reads: CASSPQNEQFF. The CDR3 DNA reads TGTGCCAGCAGCCCCCAAAATGAGCAGTTCTTC. The complete variable domain, with remaining parts taken from reference TRBV7-9 and TRBJ2-1, reads DTGVSQNPRHKITKRGQNVTFRCDPISEHNRLYWYRQTLGQGPEFLTYFQNEAQLEKSRLLSDRFSAERPKGSFSTLEIQRTEQGDSAMYLCASSPQNEQFFGPGTRLTVL.